Shown below are 26 T cell receptor beta chains from a single sample sequenced in a study of beta chain features in type 1 diabetes. The authors reverse transcribed all of the isolated RNA, so sequencing captured expressed TCRB transcripts. Sequenced by immunoSEQ multiplex PCR; TCRdb stores in-frame clones only, minus some. The sample carries hundreds of thousands of clones, 30% recorded once. The sequenced sample was naive CD4+ T cells from blood. These receptors originate from a man younger than 35 in good health.

The rearrangement links TRBV30 to TRBJ2-5, with D perhaps TRBD1 (5 bases). The ends were cut back, 0 bases at V and 5 bases at J, with 10 bases in the middle. The CDR3 loop spans 13 amino acids. Germline V gene sequence: CDR1 GTSNPN, CDR2 SVGIG (reference sequence). The CDR3 reads CAWSVGVWETQYF. CDR3 nucleotide sequence: TGTGCCTGGAGTGTAGGGGTTTGGGAGACCCAGTACTTC.

The chain recombines TRBV6-5 with TRBJ2-7, with D possibly TRBD2 on 5 matching bases. The V gene lost 6 bases and the J gene lost 3 bases, with 15 bases spanning the gap. Germline-derived CDR1 and CDR2 are MNHEY and SVGAGI. The CDR3 consists of 14 residues. CDR3 nucleotide sequence: TGTGCCAGCAGCTCCGCTGACGGGGTCTACGAGCAGTACTTC. The encoded protein is CASSSADGVYEQYF.

The table lists this clone with a few counts. The chain links TRBV28 to TRBJ2-7; TRBD1 matches at 7 bases. After removal of 5 bases from V and 3 bases from J, the junction contained 10 bases not matched to a gene. CDR3 length: 15 amino acids. Per the germline V gene, CDR1 is MDHEN and CDR2 is SYDVKM. CDR3 protein: CASSLGRDSRYEQYF. CDR3 bases: TGTGCCAGCAGTCTGGGTCGGGACAGTCGCTACGAGCAGTACTTC.

This clone turned up a few times. The chain combines TRBV30 with TRBJ1-2; 7 positions agree with TRBD1. The length of the CDR3 is 14 residues. Germline V gene sequence: CDR1 GTSNPN, CDR2 SVGIG (reference sequence). V was clipped by 6 bases and J by 7 bases; unmatched bases: 14. The CDR3 spells CACLPQGSFSGYTF. DNA of the CDR3: TGTGCCTGCCTCCCACAGGGGAGTTTTAGTGGCTACACCTTC.

The chain links TRBV20-1 to TRBJ2-4, with D uncertain. Trimming took 6 bases from V and 2 from J, leaving 5 bases between them. The CDR3 sequence is 11 residues long. The germline V gene encodes CDR1 DFQATT and CDR2 SNEGSKA (reference sequence). The CDR3: CSAATKNIQYF. The CDR3 DNA reads as TGCAGTGCCGCCACCAAAAACATTCAGTACTTC.

The genes are TRBV30 and TRBJ2-7; the D gene is possibly TRBD1 (6 bases). CDR1 and CDR2 (germline): GTSNPN, SVGIG (reference sequence). The germline V and J ends were trimmed by 4 bases and 3 bases, with 16 bases remaining between them. The CDR3 sequence is 14 residues long. The CDR3 DNA sequence: TGTGCCTGGAACCGGGACATCTCGTTCTACGAGCAGTACTTC. Amino acids: CAWNRDISFYEQYF.

To note about this clone: Other DNA sequences in this specimen translate into the identical CDR3. V is TRBV29-1 and J is TRBJ2-1; D not resolved. The V gene lost 6 bases and the J gene lost 4 bases, with 7 bases spanning the gap. Germline V gene lookup returns CDR1 SQVTM and CDR2 ANQGSEA. This CDR3 is 11 amino acids long. The CDR3 coding sequence is TGCAGCGTGGATAAATACAATGAGCAGTTCTTC. Its protein product is CSVDKYNEQFF.

This chain links TRBV25-1 with TRBJ2-3; TRBD1 is a possible D gene (7 bases). Germline CDR1 is MGHDK and CDR2 is SYGVNS. The germline V and J ends were trimmed by 5 bases and 5 bases, with 11 bases remaining between them. This CDR3 comprises 13 residues. This chain's CDR3 is CASSFQGGDTQYF. Here the CDR3 DNA reads TGTGCCAGCAGTTTTCAGGGGGGAGATACGCAGTATTTT.

The chain combines TRBV14 with TRBJ2-7; D remains unclear. V was trimmed by 2 bases and J by 7 bases, leaving 9 bases between them. The CDR3 covers 12 residues. CDR1 SGHDN and CDR2 FVKESK come from the germline V gene. The chain's CDR3 is CASSQTLTEQYF. As DNA, the CDR3 is TGTGCCAGCAGCCAAACCCTGACGGAGCAGTACTTC.

Points on this clone: In the same sample, other DNA sequences code for this CDR3. The chain is built from TRBV9 and TRBJ2-3, with D unclear. Per germline, CDR1 SGDLS and CDR2 YYNGEE. There are 12 residues in the CDR3. Between the trimmed V and J ends, which lost 0 bases and 4 bases, there was a span of 3 bases. CDR3: CASSVEADTQYF. The CDR3 region has the DNA TGTGCCAGCAGCGTAGAGGCAGATACGCAGTATTTT.

This clone was seen many times. The rearrangement joins TRBV7-2 to TRBJ2-1; 8 bases line up with TRBD2. Unmatched junction bases numbered 2, after V lost 0 bases and J lost 4 bases. The CDR3 runs 15 residues. CDR1 is SGHTA and CDR2 is FQGNSA in the germline V gene. The CDR3 DNA sequence: TGTGCCAGCAGCTTAGCGGTAGCGGGGTACAATGAGCAGTTCTTC. Translation: CASSLAVAGYNEQFF.

This clone was seen a few times. The J gene is TRBJ2-3, the V gene TRBV7-2, with 10 nucleotides matching TRBD2. Germline V gene sequence: CDR1 SGHTA, CDR2 FQGNSA. The V and J ends lost 0 bases and 1 base, in that order; junction bases with no gene match: 4. CDR3 length: 17 residues. The CDR3 reads CASSLAGLAFRTDTQYF. CDR3 bases: TGTGCCAGCAGCTTAGCGGGACTAGCGTTTCGCACAGATACGCAGTATTTT.

The chain joins TRBV10-3 to TRBJ2-5, with D possibly being TRBD2 (6 bases). V was shortened by 10 bases and J by 5 bases, with 14 bases between the two germline ends. Germline V gene lookup returns CDR1 ENHRY and CDR2 SYGVKD. The CDR3 has 12 residues. The CDR3 protein is CATGTGEETQYF. DNA of the CDR3: TGTGCCACGGGGACGGGGGAGGAGACCCAGTACTTC.

This clone was detected only a few times. This sequence joins TRBV5-1 and TRBJ2-7; D is uncertain. CDR3 length: 13 amino acids. Germline CDR1 SGHRS, CDR2 YFSETQ. Trimming removed 2 bases from V and 1 base from J, with 7 bases in between. Here the CDR3 reads CASSFTESYEQYF. DNA of the CDR3: TGCGCCAGCAGCTTTACAGAATCCTACGAGCAGTACTTC.

This chain links TRBV5-1 with TRBJ2-7; D gene unclear. V was cut by 1 base and J by 3 bases, with 5 bases left in between. The CDR3 runs to 12 residues. CDR1 and CDR2 from the germline V gene are SGHRS and YFSETQ. The DNA of the CDR3 is TGCGCCAGCAGCTTGTTCAGCTACGAGCAGTACTTC. As protein: CASSLFSYEQYF. Combining the CDR3 with reference TRBV5-1 and TRBJ2-7 gives the whole variable domain KAGVTQTPRYLIKTRGQQVTLSCSPISGHRSVSWYQQTPGQGLQFLFEYFSETQRNKGNFPGRFSGRQFSNSRSEMNVSTLELGDSALYLCASSLFSYEQYFGPGTRLTVT.

The chain carries TRBV30 and TRBJ2-5; TRBD2 aligns across 13 bases. CDR1 and CDR2 (germline): GTSNPN, SVGIG (reference sequence). V lost 5 bases, J lost 5 bases, and 8 bases stayed unmatched. The CDR3 runs 15 residues. CDR3 region: CAWSGGTSGMETQYF. Written as DNA, the CDR3 is TGTGCCTGGTCTGGCGGGACTAGCGGGATGGAGACCCAGTACTTC.

The chain couples TRBV14 to TRBJ2-3; 12 nucleotides align to TRBD2. The CDR3 has 16 amino acids. Germline CDR1 SGHDN, CDR2 FVKESK. Germline trimming cut 4 bases from V and 4 bases from J; bases unmatched to any gene: 6. Here the CDR3 reads CASSPRASGRADTQYF. The CDR3 coding sequence is TGTGCCAGCAGCCCAAGGGCTAGCGGGAGGGCAGATACGCAGTATTTT.

This clone was seen a handful of times. The chain recombines TRBV30 with TRBJ2-3; no reliable D call. Germline lookup yields CDR1 GTSNPN and CDR2 SVGIG (reference sequence). Trimming cost V 0 bases and J 0 bases, with 10 bases left between them. The CDR3 is 15 residues long. The DNA of the CDR3 is TGTGCCTGGAGTGTACAACCCACTAGCACAGATACGCAGTATTTT. Its protein is CAWSVQPTSTDTQYF.

This sequence joins TRBV30 and TRBJ1-2, with TRBD1 matching 7 bases. The CDR3 is 14 residues long. V shed 3 bases, J shed 4 bases, and the junction held 8 bases outside the gene matches. CDR1 and CDR2 (germline): GTSNPN, SVGIG (reference sequence). The CDR3 region has the DNA TGTGCCTGGAGCCCGACAGGGAGTAGCTATGGCTACACCTTC. It is translated as CAWSPTGSSYGYTF.

This clone was counted once. The genes are TRBV14 and TRBJ2-7, with no clear D. V was cut by 5 bases and J by 3 bases, with 5 bases left in between. Per the germline V gene, CDR1 is SGHDN and CDR2 is FVKESK. This CDR3 has 11 amino acids. The CDR3 loop reads CASSSGYEQYF. CDR3 DNA sequence: TGTGCCAGCAGCTCCGGCTACGAGCAGTACTTC.

The V and J genes are TRBV15 and TRBJ2-7; no reliable D call. Deletions cut 4 bases from V and 4 bases from J, with 11 bases between. Germline V gives CDR1 LNHNV, CDR2 YYDKDF (reference sequence). The CDR3 is made up of 13 amino acids. CDR3 loop: CATSKRIGYEQYF. Written as DNA, the CDR3 is TGTGCCACCAGCAAACGGATCGGGTACGAGCAGTACTTC.

This rearrangement joins TRBV11-2 to TRBJ2-1; D unclear. Germline assignment: CDR1 SGHAT and CDR2 FQNNGV. V lost 3 bases to trimming and J lost 9 bases, with 9 bases between them. The CDR3 has 12 amino acids. The DNA for the CDR3 is TGTGCCAGCAGCTTTTTGCTAGGTGAGCAGTTCTTC. This codes for CASSFLLGEQFF.

The chain joins TRBV20-1 to TRBJ1-1; D is unresolved. Trimming stripped 4 bases from V and 6 bases from J, with 6 bases between. This CDR3 region has 10 residues. Germline-derived CDR1 and CDR2 are DFQATT and SNEGSKA (reference sequence). CDR3 region: CSAIIAEAFF. Written as DNA, the CDR3 is TGCAGTGCTATTATCGCTGAAGCTTTCTTT.

The chain couples TRBV2 to TRBJ1-3; the D gene is possibly TRBD1 (5 bases). CDR3 length equals 14 residues. Trimming took 7 bases from V and 3 from J, leaving 13 bases between them. Looked up from germline, CDR1 is SNHLY and CDR2 is FYNNEI. The CDR3 DNA reads as TGTGCCAGCAATCGGCAGGGAGTTGGAAACACCATATATTTT. Its translation: CASNRQGVGNTIYF.

The rearrangement joins TRBV15 to TRBJ2-2; TRBD2 matches 16 bases. The CDR3 spans 20 residues. CDR1 is LNHNV, CDR2 YYDKDF, per germline (reference sequence). Trimming cost V 5 bases and J 4 bases; bases outside gene matches: 13. CDR3 residues: CATSSLPPGLAGGRTGELFF. Written as DNA, the CDR3 is TGTGCCACCAGCTCCCTACCGCCGGGACTAGCGGGAGGGCGCACCGGGGAGCTGTTTTTT.

The rearrangement links TRBV30 to TRBJ2-3; 7 bases line up with TRBD2. V was pared by 4 bases and J by 2 bases, with 9 bases of the junction left unmatched. Germline V gene data show CDR1 as GTSNPN and CDR2 as SVGIG (reference sequence). The CDR3 contains 15 residues. The CDR3 sequence: CAWTPSAGVTDTQYF. DNA of the CDR3: TGTGCCTGGACCCCCTCGGCGGGAGTCACAGATACGCAGTATTTT.